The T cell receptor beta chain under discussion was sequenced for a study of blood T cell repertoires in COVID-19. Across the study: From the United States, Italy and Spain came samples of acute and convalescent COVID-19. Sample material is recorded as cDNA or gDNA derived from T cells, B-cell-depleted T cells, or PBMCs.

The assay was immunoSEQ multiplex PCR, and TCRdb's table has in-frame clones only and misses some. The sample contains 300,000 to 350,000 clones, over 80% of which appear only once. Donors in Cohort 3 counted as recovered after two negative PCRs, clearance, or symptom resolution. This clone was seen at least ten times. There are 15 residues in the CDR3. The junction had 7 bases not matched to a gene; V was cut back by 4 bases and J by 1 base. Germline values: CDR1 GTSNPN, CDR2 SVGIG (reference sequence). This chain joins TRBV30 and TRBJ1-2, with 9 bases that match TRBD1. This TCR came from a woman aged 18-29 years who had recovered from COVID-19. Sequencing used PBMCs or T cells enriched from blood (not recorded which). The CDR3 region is CAWTRDRASNYGYTF. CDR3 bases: TGTGCCTGGACCAGGGACAGGGCCAGTAACTATGGCTACACCTTC. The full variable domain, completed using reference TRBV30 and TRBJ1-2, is SQTIHQWPATLVQPVGSPLSLECTVEGTSNPNLYWYRQAAGRGLQLLFYSVGIGQISSEVPQNLSASRPQDRQFILSSKKLLLSDSGFYLCAWTRDRASNYGYTFGSGTRLTVV.